The source of this T cell receptor beta chain is a study of shared T cell receptors in the human thymus (dated by TCRdb to the early 2020s). For the wider study: The study examined how the human thymus generates shared, self-reactive T-cell receptor alpha chains.

Worth noting for this clone: The specificity of this receptor is unknown. No base quality values were provided; no much bigger clone lies one nucleotide off.

The library was built by means of the immunoSEQ multiplex PCR assay. The table comes from immuneACCESS by way of TCRdb, which keeps in-frame sequences with V and J called. Part of the clones is missing from these tables; in studies checked, under half for an unresolved V gene and the rest for unknown reasons. The sample table lists hundreds of thousands of clones, around 87% of them with a count of one. Of the sample, roughly 0.0094% is held by the ten largest clones. As encoded in the germline V gene, CDR1 is SGHRS while CDR2 is YFSETQ. The V end gives up 0 bases and the J end 0 bases, leaving 8 bases in the junction not matched to a gene. The CDR3 runs 18 residues from the cysteine to the phenylalanine. This entry keeps only the CDR3 DNA: 54 bases, framed from base 1. These same records also appear under a second study, on human thymus T cells. Per the second study: The donors were immunologically healthy infants in Finland who had open corrective cardiac surgery for congenital heart defects. The thymus tissue came from surgical resects taken out during corrective cardiac surgery. Usage of V and J gene segments appeared to be biased in both the thymic and the peripheral blood repertoires. According to the related research, thymic TCR repertoires were highly overlapping among unrelated individuals. TCR alpha and beta repertoires from under 10 infant thymus samples and a few related peripheral blood samples were characterized in the study. Donor ages ranged from roughly 7 to 244 days, and the cohort comprised more than 5 male and two female infants. Thymocytes were freed from the tissue by mechanical means and kept at -70 degrees C as pellets of roughly 10-32 million cells. A QIAsymphony instrument was used to extract genomic DNA from the frozen cell pellets. TCRB and TCRAD loci were amplified from a standardized quantity of quality-controlled genomic DNA using the immunoSEQ multiplex PCR assay. The V(D)J region was spanned by amplicons of a length sufficient to cover the CDR3 and to identify V and J genes. Through the commercial immunoSEQ service, the amplicons were sequenced on an Illumina platform. Primer bias and sequencing errors were corrected as previously described, and TCRAD and TCRB were defined on the basis of the IMGT database. Repertoires were analysed with immunoSEQ Analyzer 3.0 and VDJTools, covering basic statistics, V/J segment usage, diversity estimates, rarefaction and pairwise overlap. Diversity was estimated with Chao1, ChaoE, Efron-Thisted, Shannon and inverse Simpson indices, and also on datasets down-sampled to the smallest sample. Repertoire overlap used strict matching of CDR3 nucleotide sequence, V gene and J gene, with Jaccard-based multidimensional scaling clustering. On average, thymus samples yielded 800,000 or so unique TCRB clonotypes, whereas blood samples yielded around 88,000.

The clonotype comes from a boy in the first two years of life with a congenital heart defect. Donor details come from another sample of the same person, matched by shared clones. This chain joins TRBV5-1 to TRBJ1-4; 7 bases in between match TRBD1. Specimen: thymocytes. The bases are TGCGCCAGCAGCTTGGCCCACGACAGGGATGCAACTAATGAAAAACTGTTTTTT. Its product reads: CASSLAHDRDATNEKLFF. The entire variable domain, with the stretches around the CDR3 drawn from the reference TRBV5-1 and TRBJ1-4 proteins, is KAGVTQTPRYLIKTRGQQVTLSCSPISGHRSVSWYQQTPGQGLQFLFEYFSETQRNKGNFPGRFSGRQFSNSRSEMNVSTLELGDSALYLCASSLAHDRDATNEKLFFGSGTQLSVL.